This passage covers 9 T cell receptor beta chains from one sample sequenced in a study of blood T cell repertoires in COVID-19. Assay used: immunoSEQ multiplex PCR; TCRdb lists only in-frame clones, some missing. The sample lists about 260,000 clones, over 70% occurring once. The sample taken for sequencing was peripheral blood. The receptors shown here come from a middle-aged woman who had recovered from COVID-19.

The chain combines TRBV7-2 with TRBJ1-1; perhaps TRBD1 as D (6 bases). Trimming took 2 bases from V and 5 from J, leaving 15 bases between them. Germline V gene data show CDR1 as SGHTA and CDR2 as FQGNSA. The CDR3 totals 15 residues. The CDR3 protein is CASSLTGGRRTEAFF. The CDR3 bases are TGTGCCAGCAGCTTAACGGGGGGCCGTCGGACTGAAGCTTTCTTT.

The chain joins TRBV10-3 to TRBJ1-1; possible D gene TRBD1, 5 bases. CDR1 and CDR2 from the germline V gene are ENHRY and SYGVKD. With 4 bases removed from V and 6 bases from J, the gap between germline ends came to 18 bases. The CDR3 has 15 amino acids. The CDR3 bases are TGTGCCATCAGTGGGGGGGAGGGCCCGACGCCTGAAGCTTTCTTT. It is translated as CAISGGEGPTPEAFF.

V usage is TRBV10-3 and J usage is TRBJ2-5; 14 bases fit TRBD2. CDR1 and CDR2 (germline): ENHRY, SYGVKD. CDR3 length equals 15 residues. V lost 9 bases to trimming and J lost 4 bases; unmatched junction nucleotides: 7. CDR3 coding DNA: TGTGCCATTGGGGAGGGACTAGCGGGAGCAGAGACCCAGTACTTC. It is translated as CAIGEGLAGAETQYF.

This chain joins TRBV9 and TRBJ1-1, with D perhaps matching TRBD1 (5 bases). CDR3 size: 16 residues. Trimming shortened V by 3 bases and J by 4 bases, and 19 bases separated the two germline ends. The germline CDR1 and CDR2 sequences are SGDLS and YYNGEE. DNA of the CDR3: TGTGCCAGCAGCGGAGGTACCAGGGCGGTAGGCACTGAAGCTTTCTTT. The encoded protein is CASSGGTRAVGTEAFF.

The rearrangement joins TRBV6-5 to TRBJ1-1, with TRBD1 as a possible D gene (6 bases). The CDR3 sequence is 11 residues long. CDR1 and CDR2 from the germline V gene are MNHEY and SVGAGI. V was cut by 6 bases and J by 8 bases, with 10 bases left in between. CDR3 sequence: CASSPGTEAFF. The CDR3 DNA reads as TGTGCCAGCAGCCCCGGGACAGAAGCTTTCTTT.

The CDR3 spells CASSYTLTQTDTQYF. In nucleotides, the CDR3 is TGTGCCAGCAGTTACACCTTGACACAGACAGATACGCAGTATTTT. The chain couples TRBV6-2 or TRBV6-3 to TRBJ2-3; D is uncertain. CDR3 length: 15 residues. V lost 2 bases and J 3 bases, leaving 12 bases between the germline ends. Germline V gene data show CDR1 as MNHEY and CDR2 as SVGEGT.

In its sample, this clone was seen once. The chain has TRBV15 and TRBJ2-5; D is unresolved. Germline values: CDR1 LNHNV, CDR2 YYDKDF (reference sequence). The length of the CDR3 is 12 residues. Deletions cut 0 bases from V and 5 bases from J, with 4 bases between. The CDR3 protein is CATSRDLETQYF. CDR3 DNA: TGTGCCACCAGCAGAGATCTCGAGACCCAGTACTTC.

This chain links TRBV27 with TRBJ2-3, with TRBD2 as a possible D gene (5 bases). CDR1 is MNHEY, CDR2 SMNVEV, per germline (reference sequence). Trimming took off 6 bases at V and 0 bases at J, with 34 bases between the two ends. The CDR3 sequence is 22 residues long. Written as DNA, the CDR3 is TGTGCCAGCAGATCGACCCTGACCGGGATCCCCTCGGCCCTCTCTAGCACAGATACGCAGTATTTT. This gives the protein CASRSTLTGIPSALSSTDTQYF.

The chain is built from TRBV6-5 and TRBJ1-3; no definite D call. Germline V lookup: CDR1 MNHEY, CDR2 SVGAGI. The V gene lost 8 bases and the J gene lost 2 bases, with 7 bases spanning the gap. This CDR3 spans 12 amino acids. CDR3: CASLSTGNTIYF. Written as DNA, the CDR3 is TGTGCCAGCTTGTCAACTGGAAACACCATATATTTT.